Following are 21 T cell receptor beta chains from one sample sequenced in a study of OX40 agonist ivuxolimab in advanced cancers. Generated by immunoSEQ multiplex PCR, the TCRdb table keeps only in-frame clones and is missing some. The table lists tens of thousands of clones, approximately 85% of them singletons. The sample consisted of CD4+ or CD8+ T cells sorted from blood, taken in a trial of the OX40 agonist ivuxolimab. The receptors derive from an adult with an advanced solid tumor such as melanoma, head and neck, liver or kidney cancer.

V is TRBV5-4 and J is TRBJ1-5; 7 bases line up with TRBD1. Germline CDR1 reads SGHNT; CDR2 reads YYREEE (reference sequence). The J segment lost 1 base and the V segment lost 4 bases, leaving 2 bases of the junction unmatched. This CDR3 comprises 14 residues. In DNA form, the CDR3 reads TGTGCCAGCAGCCGGGACAGAAGCAATCAGCCCCAGCATTTT. Protein product: CASSRDRSNQPQHF.

This clone was picked up one time. This chain connects TRBV7-9 to TRBJ2-2; the D gene is possibly TRBD2 (6 bases). Germline-derived CDR1 and CDR2 are SEHNR and FQNEAQ (reference sequence). The germline V and J ends were trimmed by 4 bases and 0 bases, with 18 bases remaining between them. The CDR3 is 18 amino acids. The CDR3 loop is CASSSTTLAAANTGELFF. CDR3 in DNA: TGTGCCAGCAGCTCAACCACTTTAGCGGCTGCGAACACCGGGGAGCTGTTTTTT. The complete variable domain, with remaining parts taken from reference TRBV7-9 and TRBJ2-2, reads DTGVSQNPRHKITKRGQNVTFRCDPISEHNRLYWYRQTLGQGPEFLTYFQNEAQLEKSRLLSDRFSAERPKGSFSTLEIQRTEQGDSAMYLCASSSTTLAAANTGELFFGEGSRLTVL.

This sequence joins TRBV27 and TRBJ1-6, with 10 bases fitting TRBD1. The CDR3 has 19 amino acids. Per germline, CDR1 MNHEY and CDR2 SMNVEV (reference sequence). V gave up 5 bases and J gave up 8 bases; unmatched junction bases: 18. The CDR3 nucleotides are TGTGCCAGCAGTCCCTCGGGTCCGGGACAGGGGAGGAGTGATTCACCCCTCCACTTT. Translating gives CASSPSGPGQGRSDSPLHF.

DNA of the CDR3: TGTGCCAGCTCCCGACGGACAGGGGGCGATCAGCCCCAGCATTTT. It is translated as CASSRRTGGDQPQHF. V usage is TRBV18 and J usage is TRBJ1-5; 11 bases fit TRBD1. Trimming removed 6 bases from V and 5 bases from J; junction bases left unmatched: 6. Looked up from germline, CDR1 is KGHSH and CDR2 is LQKENI. CDR3 length: 15 residues.

The table lists this clone with a count of one. The chain links TRBV19 to TRBJ1-2, with TRBD1 as a possible D gene (6 bases). The CDR3 sequence is 16 residues long. Trimming left V 9 bases short and J 1 base short, with 21 bases between. Germline-derived CDR1 and CDR2 are LNHDA and SQIVND (reference sequence). CDR3 sequence: CASHAGAGMNNYGYTF. Here the CDR3 DNA reads TGTGCCAGCCATGCAGGGGCAGGGATGAATAACTATGGCTACACCTTC.

The chain has TRBV28 and TRBJ1-2; no firm D call. Trimming removed 7 bases at V and 8 bases at J, with 17 bases between. Germline lookup yields CDR1 MDHEN and CDR2 SYDVKM. CDR3 length: 13 amino acids. Here the CDR3 reads CASIPAGRRGYTF. The CDR3 DNA reads TGTGCCAGCATCCCGGCGGGGAGGCGGGGCTACACCTTC.

V gene TRBV2 combines with J gene TRBJ2-7, with D tentatively TRBD1 (5 bases). The CDR3 totals 15 residues. The V and J ends lost 8 bases and 1 base respectively, with 18 bases between them. Germline CDR1 SNHLY, CDR2 FYNNEI. The CDR3 DNA is TGTGCCAGCGGAAAGACAGAGTTGAGGTCCTACGAGCAGTACTTC. This sequence encodes CASGKTELRSYEQYF.

The V and J genes are TRBV5-1 and TRBJ2-7; 8 nucleotides agree with TRBD2. J lost 7 bases, V lost 3 bases, and 15 bases had no gene match. The CDR3 has 16 amino acids. Germline CDR1 is SGHRS and CDR2 is YFSETQ. DNA for the CDR3: TGCGCCAGCAGCTCTAACACCGGGACTAGGGTCCGGGAGCAGTACTTC. Amino acids: CASSSNTGTRVREQYF.

This chain connects TRBV5-1 to TRBJ2-5; D might be TRBD2 (6 bases). With 1 base removed from V and 2 bases from J, the gap between germline ends came to 12 bases. There are 15 residues in the CDR3. The germline gives CDR1 SGHRS, CDR2 YFSETQ. The CDR3 region is CASSLRGLPQETQYF. The DNA of the CDR3 is TGCGCCAGCAGCTTGAGGGGACTGCCACAAGAGACCCAGTACTTC.

A few counts support this clone. The rearrangement joins TRBV30 to TRBJ2-3, with no clear D. The CDR3 is 12 residues long. V was trimmed by 0 bases and J by 4 bases, leaving 5 bases between them. Germline V lookup: CDR1 GTSNPN, CDR2 SVGIG (reference sequence). The CDR3 nucleotides are TGTGCCTGGAGTGTAAGGGCAGATACGCAGTATTTT. It codes for CAWSVRADTQYF.

The chain recombines TRBV7-9 with TRBJ2-5, with 14 bases that match TRBD2. This CDR3 has 15 amino acids. V dropped 5 bases and J dropped 4; count of bases not matched to a gene: 3. The germline gives CDR1 SEHNR, CDR2 FQNEAQ (reference sequence). This chain's CDR3 is CASSRTSGRRETQYF. The CDR3 DNA sequence: TGTGCCAGCAGCCGGACTAGCGGGAGGAGAGAGACCCAGTACTTC. Variable domain in full (rest from reference TRBV7-9 and TRBJ2-5): DTGVSQNPRHKITKRGQNVTFRCDPISEHNRLYWYRQTLGQGPEFLTYFQNEAQLEKSRLLSDRFSAERPKGSFSTLEIQRTEQGDSAMYLCASSRTSGRRETQYFGPGTRLLVL.

The V call is TRBV7-2, the J call TRBJ1-1; no clear D gene. The CDR3 is 15 residues long. Germline values: CDR1 SGHTA, CDR2 FQGNSA. The V end lost 1 base, the J end lost 0 bases, and 9 bases lay between the germline ends. CDR3 sequence: CASSLEARMNTEAFF. The CDR3 DNA follows: TGTGCCAGCAGCTTAGAGGCGAGAATGAACACTGAAGCTTTCTTT.

This rearrangement joins TRBV4-1 to TRBJ1-5; D not certain. The germline V gene encodes CDR1 MGHRA and CDR2 YSYEKL. This CDR3 contains 13 residues. V shed 1 base and J shed 5 bases, with 6 bases lying between them. The CDR3: CASSQGGDQPQHF. CDR3 coding DNA: TGCGCCAGCAGCCAAGGAGGAGATCAGCCCCAGCATTTT.

Only a few counts were recorded for this clone. V usage is TRBV9 and J usage is TRBJ2-2; no firm D call. Germline assignment: CDR1 SGDLS and CDR2 YYNGEE. There are 13 residues in the CDR3. Trimming left V 0 bases short and J 3 bases short, with 3 bases between. In DNA, the CDR3 is TGTGCCAGCAGCGTAGACCACACCGGGGAGCTGTTTTTT. Residues: CASSVDHTGELFF. Based on the CDR3 plus reference TRBV9 and TRBJ2-2, the full variable domain is DSGVTQTPKHLITATGQRVTLRCSPRSGDLSVYWYQQSLDQGLQFLIQYYNGEERAKGNILERFSAQQFPDLHSELNLSSLELGDSALYFCASSVDHTGELFFGEGSRLTVL.

This clone was found a few times. This rearrangement joins TRBV27 to TRBJ2-6; either TRBD1 or TRBD2 may fit D (5 bases each). The germline gives CDR1 MNHEY, CDR2 SMNVEV (reference sequence). The CDR3 is 20 amino acids. V was shortened by 0 bases and J by 1 base, with 19 bases between the two germline ends. The CDR3 region is CASSLSVRGRWGSGANVLTF. The DNA of the CDR3 is TGTGCCAGCAGTTTATCAGTCCGGGGACGGTGGGGATCTGGGGCCAACGTCCTGACTTTC.

The chain recombines TRBV2 with TRBJ2-7; 8 bases agree with TRBD2. The ends lost 4 bases at V and 3 bases at J; junction bases unmatched: 5. The germline gives CDR1 SNHLY, CDR2 FYNNEI. This CDR3 contains 14 residues. The CDR3 nucleotides are TGTGCCAGCAGTGGCGTAGCGGGATACTACGAGCAGTACTTC. It encodes CASSGVAGYYEQYF.

The chain joins TRBV7-8 to TRBJ2-4, with D uncertain. The CDR3 has 16 residues. In germline, CDR1 is SGHVS, CDR2 FQNEAQ. The V end was cut by 2 bases, the J end by 0 bases, with 11 bases between. The CDR3 loop is CASSLNRLLAKNIQYF. CDR3 bases: TGTGCCAGCAGCTTAAACAGATTATTAGCCAAAAACATTCAGTACTTC.

This clone was counted once. This rearrangement joins TRBV19 to TRBJ1-2; 7 positions match TRBD1. The CDR3 consists of 17 residues. From germline, CDR1 is LNHDA and CDR2 SQIVND (reference sequence). J was trimmed by 3 bases and V by 3 bases; bases with no gene match: 13. The CDR3 is CASSITAGGPFHYGYTF. The CDR3 DNA is TGTGCCAGTAGTATTACGGCAGGGGGTCCGTTCCACTATGGCTACACCTTC. The full variable domain, with the rest looked up from reference TRBV19 and TRBJ1-2, is DGGITQSPKYLFRKEGQNVTLSCEQNLNHDAMYWYRQDPGQGLRLIYYSQIVNDFQKGDIAEGYSVSREKKESFPLTVTSAQKNPTAFYLCASSITAGGPFHYGYTFGSGTRLTVV.

The chain is built from TRBV6-1 and TRBJ1-1; no firm D call. V was trimmed by 6 bases and J by 3 bases, leaving 8 bases between them. The CDR3 covers 12 residues. Germline loops: CDR1 MNHNS, CDR2 SASEGT. The CDR3 DNA reads as TGTGCCAGCAGGGACCTCGACACTGAAGCTTTCTTT. Its protein product is CASRDLDTEAFF.

V and J are TRBV29-1 and TRBJ1-2; D is uncertain. The CDR3 contains 12 residues. Between the trimmed V and J ends, which lost 7 bases and 0 bases, there was a span of 9 bases. CDR1 is SQVTM, CDR2 ANQGSEA, per germline. CDR3 region: CSGYTANYGYTF. As DNA, the CDR3 is TGCAGCGGATACACTGCTAACTATGGCTACACCTTC.

This clone was detected only once. The CDR3 nucleotides are TGTGCCAGCAGTCATGGGACAGGGGGCCTCGACACCGGGGAGCTGTTTTTT. Its protein product is CASSHGTGGLDTGELFF. This chain links TRBV28 with TRBJ2-2, with 12 bases aligning to TRBD1. Germline CDR1 reads MDHEN; CDR2 reads SYDVKM. Germline trimming cut 5 bases from V and 3 bases from J; bases unmatched to any gene: 7. The CDR3 is 17 amino acids.